This T cell receptor beta chain was sequenced during a study of T cells in Graves' hyperthyroidism and ophthalmopathy. Germline V gives CDR1 DFQATT, CDR2 SNEGSKA (reference sequence). The CDR3 runs to 12 residues. The V end was cut by 5 bases, the J end by 0 bases, with 7 bases between. The table lists this clonotype with a few counts. The antigen is undetermined. It was RNA transcripts that yielded the amplified TCR beta CDR3 regions. TCR CDR3 underwent first-round RT-PCR with the HTBI primer set. TCRdb analysed the multiplex PCR reads with MiXCR anew, one entry per CDR3 protein. The repertoire holds 550,000 to 650,000 distinct CDR3 sequences, with 14% as singletons. Findings and caveats of the study: Among thyroid clonotypes expanded above 0.001, most also appeared in blood.

V gene TRBV20-1 combines with J gene TRBJ1-1; D uncertain. The sample consisted of blood. This clonotype was sampled from a woman in her forties with Graves' hyperthyroidism. CDR3 DNA: TGCAGTGCTCCTCAGCTGAACACTGAAGCTTTCTTT. It translates to CSAPQLNTEAFF.